This TCR beta chain stems from a study of control samples from healthy donors and cancer patients. The germline V gene encodes CDR1 LNHDA and CDR2 SQIVND (reference sequence). The CDR3 sequence is 14 residues long. Here immunoSEQ multiplex PCR was the method, and the copy in TCRdb shows in-frame clones only, minus some. Among 4,500 to 6,000 clones, just under 85% were seen once, and the ten largest hold roughly 6.6%. Worth noting for this clone: One end of the junction is discordant with germline, which a read error may explain.

Sequencing input: formalin-fixed, paraffin-embedded tissue. The clonotype comes from a female donor with lung cancer. The V and J genes are TRBV19 and TRBJ2-5, with 10 bases matching TRBD1. The DNA of the CDR3 is TGTGCCAGTAGTACTCCGGGGACAGGGGTAGCCCAATACTTC. This translates into CASSTPGTGVAQYF.